This T cell receptor beta chain was recovered during a study of T cells after yellow fever vaccination (dated by TCRdb to between 2018 and 2021). With respect to the entire study: The SMART-Seq v4 Ultra Low Input RNA kit was used to prepare libraries from fractions with low cell numbers. To follow T-cell clones before and after primary and booster YFV17D yellow fever vaccination, bulk TCR alpha and beta repertoires were sequenced over time. Blood was collected at multiple timepoints before and after primary and secondary immunization, and bulk PBMC replicates and cell subsets were isolated. Two healthy male donors, one aged 18 to 30 and one aged 30 to 40 years, were included in the cohort. Broader findings and caveats from the paper: Compared with the primary T-cell response, the secondary T-cell response was faster but weaker, reaching its peak on day 5 rather than on day 15. Most clones expanded after primary vaccination were re-detected after the booster (96% of CD4 and approximately 88% of CD8), suggesting broad memory maintenance. Because abundant contaminating clonotypes from the bulk population could be contained in FACS-sorted repertoires, computational filtering was required. Only a couple of donors were included in the study, so the extent to which the findings can be generalized is limited. A small share of clonotypes occurred in both CD4 and CD8 compartments, likely arising from convergent recombination.

Trimmed from V: 4 bases; trimmed from J: 2 bases; junction bases lacking a gene match: 5. CDR1 and CDR2, looked up from the germline V gene, are SGHRS and YFSETQ. Reading from cysteine to phenylalanine, the CDR3 counts 15 amino acids. Only the CDR3 region is kept as DNA, spanning 45 bases read in frame from base 1. TCR cDNA was synthesized by 5'RACE template switching, through which a universal primer site and unique molecular identifiers were introduced. cDNA synthesis was primed from both the TCR alpha and TCR beta constant segments. Libraries were amplified in two PCR steps, with sample barcodes and sequencing adapters added in the second step. Sequencing of libraries was performed on Illumina HiSeq 2500 (2x100 bp) or NovaSeq (2x150 bp). The source study handled its data this way. Reads were demultiplexed and collapsed into UMI consensus sequences with MIGEC, and V(D)J alignment was performed with MiXCR. Vaccine-responding clonotypes were identified with edgeR using replicate PBMC samples, with FDR below 0.01 and a log2 fold change above 5 up to day 15 being required. Each bulk clonotype received a CD4 or CD8 identity based on whether the sequenced CD4 or CD8 repertoire contained that clonotype at higher abundance. Starting from the raw public reads, TCRdb applied fastp trimming at Q25, assembled clones with MiXCR and retained in-frame beta chains. Each CDR3 protein gets just one entry, which takes the most common genes and DNA from the rows behind it. The V and J calls here are based on TCRdb, not the publication. In this sample the table shows fewer than 150,000 distinct CDR3 sequences, roughly 7.2% of which occur a single time. The top ten clones comprise approximately 2.7% of the sample.

Ten or more counts support this clonotype. Its binding antigen is unknown. No quality values exist for individual bases; no much larger clone is one base distant. Interpreted using the paper, the treatment or condition label stands for: live attenuated yellow fever vaccine strain. A standard Ficoll-Paque protocol was used to isolate PBMCs from peripheral blood. Dynabeads CD4 and CD8 positive selection kits were used to isolate CD4 and CD8 T-cell fractions. TriZol was used to extract RNA from bulk PBMCs, from CD4 and CD8 fractions, and from dextramer-positive and dextramer-negative fractions. The chain employs TRBV5-1 and TRBJ2-5; 10 middle bases align to TRBD2. The sequence was obtained from a man between 18 and 29 years old who received the YFV17D yellow fever vaccine. Sequencing was performed on CD4+ T cells sorted from PBMCs, taken roughly 46 days after the first yellow fever vaccination. The CDR3 here reads CASSASGGKQETQYF. Here is the DNA: TGCGCCAGCAGCGCTAGCGGGGGAAAACAAGAGACCCAGTACTTC.